The 10 T cell receptor beta chains in this list originate from one sample, sequenced in a study of blood T cell repertoires in COVID-19. Data came from immunoSEQ multiplex PCR; TCRdb stores just in-frame clones and leaves some out. The table lists roughly 190,000 clones, around 85% of them singletons, with approximately 8% in the top ten. Sequences were obtained from peripheral blood. The receptors derive from a woman aged 55-69 years with acute or convalescent COVID-19.

The chain couples TRBV5-1 to TRBJ1-6, with a weak D call TRBD1 (6 bases). Germline CDR1 is SGHRS and CDR2 is YFSETQ. The CDR3 extends over 14 amino acids. Trimming removed 0 bases from V and 5 bases from J, with 6 bases in between. The CDR3 region is CASSLGQDNSPLHF. The CDR3, as DNA: TGCGCCAGCAGCTTGGGACAGGATAATTCACCCCTCCACTTT.

A few counts support this clone. This chain connects TRBV10-3 to TRBJ2-2; no definite D call. Trimming stripped 5 bases from V and 1 base from J, with 5 bases between. The CDR3 loop spans 13 amino acids. Germline loops: CDR1 ENHRY, CDR2 SYGVKD. CDR3 region: CAISTGNTGELFF. The CDR3 DNA reads as TGTGCCATCAGTACGGGGAACACCGGGGAGCTGTTTTTT.

This chain connects TRBV19 to TRBJ2-1; a weak D match, TRBD2 (6 bases). Trimming pared 6 bases from V and 2 bases from J, leaving 14 bases between. Germline V CDR1 and CDR2: LNHDA, SQIVND (reference sequence). The CDR3 is 15 residues long. Here the CDR3 reads CASRKERAAYNEQFF. The CDR3 DNA follows: TGTGCCAGTAGGAAAGAGCGGGCCGCCTACAATGAGCAGTTCTTC.

The chain recombines TRBV28 with TRBJ1-1, with a possible D match to TRBD1 (5 bases). Trimming cost V 5 bases and J 5 bases, with 21 bases left between them. The CDR3 contains 16 residues. Germline V gene lookup returns CDR1 MDHEN and CDR2 SYDVKM. CDR3: CASSVRDGSRSTEAFF. CDR3 sequence (DNA): TGTGCCAGCAGTGTCCGGGACGGGAGCCGAAGTACTGAAGCTTTCTTT.

This clone turned up a few times. The J gene is TRBJ1-1, the V gene TRBV2; 9 bases agree with TRBD1. Germline CDR1 is SNHLY and CDR2 is FYNNEI. V lost 10 bases, J lost 9 bases, and 18 bases stayed unmatched. This CDR3 has 15 amino acids. The CDR3 here is CATRTGELYSSKAFF. The CDR3 DNA reads as TGTGCCACCCGGACAGGGGAGTTATATTCCTCGAAAGCTTTCTTT.

The J gene is TRBJ1-5, the V gene TRBV28; D not certain. The length of the CDR3 is 16 residues. CDR1 is MDHEN, CDR2 SYDVKM, per germline. V dropped 7 bases and J dropped 4 bases, with 20 bases sitting between them. The CDR3, as DNA: TGTGCCAGCACCCCCCTTATGGGCAGGTATAATCAGCCCCAGCATTTT. It is translated as CASTPLMGRYNQPQHF.

The rearrangement links TRBV10-3 to TRBJ2-7, with TRBD2 matching 11 bases. V dropped 3 bases and J dropped 3; count of bases not matched to a gene: 1. The CDR3 covers 14 residues. Germline V lookup: CDR1 ENHRY, CDR2 SYGVKD. Here the CDR3 DNA reads TGTGCCATCAGTGATAGCGGGAGGGTCTACGAGCAGTACGTC. It yields the protein CAISDSGRVYEQYV.

The rearrangement links TRBV7-9 to TRBJ1-2; the D gene is possibly TRBD1 (6 bases). This CDR3 has 13 residues. Germline-derived CDR1 and CDR2 are SEHNR and FQNEAQ (reference sequence). Trimming took off 0 bases at V and 4 bases at J, with 6 bases between the two ends. CDR3 bases: TGTGCCAGCAGCTTAGCAGGGGGCTATGGCTACACCTTC. It translates to CASSLAGGYGYTF.

J is TRBJ1-1 and V is TRBV6-5; D not certain. Germline assignment: CDR1 MNHEY and CDR2 SVGAGI. V lost 0 bases and J 5 bases, leaving 13 bases between the germline ends. CDR3 size: 15 residues. The CDR3 is CASSYSNWGGTEAFF. For the CDR3, the DNA is TGTGCCAGCAGTTACTCAAATTGGGGAGGGACTGAAGCTTTCTTT.

V and J are TRBV9 and TRBJ2-5; TRBD2 agrees at 8 bases. Trimming cost V 4 bases and J 5 bases; bases outside gene matches: 4. The CDR3 sequence is 13 residues long. CDR1 SGDLS and CDR2 YYNGEE come from the germline V gene. The CDR3 loop is CASSFRGGETQYF. The CDR3 DNA reads as TGTGCCAGCAGCTTCCGGGGGGGTGAGACCCAGTACTTC.